This T cell receptor (beta chain) was sequenced in a study of early T cells in non-severe SARS-CoV-2 infection. Study-level information: Unpaired chains resulted from sequencing bulk RNA of unsorted whole blood.

J gave up 4 bases and V 5 bases, and 14 bases lay outside the gene matches. The CDR3 spans 17 residues. Germline CDR1 reads SGHAT; CDR2 reads FQNNGV. This clonotype was seen repeatedly, ten times or more. The target antigen is unknown. Regarding the study as a whole: VDJdb matches were skewed toward anti-spike CD8 T cell responses.

Individual cDNA molecules each received unique molecular identifiers attached to them. TCRdb processed the 5' RACE reads anew with MiXCR; each CDR3 protein has one entry. The table includes about 71,000 distinct CDR3 sequences, approximately 13% detected once. The receptor comes from an adult who was a healthcare worker with PCR-confirmed SARS-CoV-2 infection or an uninfected control (not recorded which). The sample was whole blood, taken at baseline. This chain connects TRBV11-2 to TRBJ2-1, with 7 bases that match TRBD2. DNA of the CDR3: TGTGCCAGCAGCGCCCGCCCGGGGGACTACAAATACAATGAGCAGTTCTTC. Encoded protein: CASSARPGDYKYNEQFF. Using reference TRBV11-2 and TRBJ2-1 for the parts outside the CDR3, the full variable domain is EAGVAQSPRYKIIEKRQSVAFWCNPISGHATLYWYQQILGQGPKLLIQFQNNGVVDDSQLPKDRFSAERLKGVDSTLKIQPAKLEDSAVYLCASSARPGDYKYNEQFFGPGTRLTVL.